Each of the 20 T cell receptor beta chains below was sequenced from the same sample in a study of shared clonotypes between healthy human individuals. Measured with immunoSEQ multiplex PCR; TCRdb has only the in-frame clones, and not every one. The table has some 600,000 clones, approximately 96% seen once; the top ten hold approximately 0.12%. Naive CD8 cells comprised CD45RO-negative, CCR7-positively selected cells, excluding terminally differentiated effector memory CD45RA+ cells. Sequences were obtained from naive CD8+ T cells sorted from blood. Receptors originate from a woman in her twenties or thirties in good health.

CDR3 coding DNA: TGTGCCAGCAGCGTCGGACTCACCGATGCGAAAAATGAGCAGTTCTTC. Protein product: CASSVGLTDAKNEQFF. The rearrangement uses TRBV7-6 and TRBJ2-1, with TRBD2 as a possible D gene (5 bases). V was cut by 5 bases and J by 7 bases, with 21 bases left in between. The CDR3 runs 16 residues. CDR1 is SGHVS and CDR2 is FNYEAQ in the germline V gene.

V usage is TRBV28 and J usage is TRBJ2-7; TRBD2 aligns across 16 bases. The germline V gene has CDR1 MDHEN and CDR2 SYDVKM. V was clipped by 6 bases and J by 4 bases; unmatched bases: 9. The CDR3 has 17 residues. CDR3 sequence (DNA): TGTGCCAGCAGCCAGGGACTAGCGGGAGGGCCTAGGTACGAGCAGTACTTC. This encodes CASSQGLAGGPRYEQYF.

The chain uses TRBV7-9 and TRBJ1-2; D is ambiguous. Germline V lookup: CDR1 SEHNR, CDR2 FQNEAQ (reference sequence). The CDR3 extends over 13 amino acids. V was trimmed by 1 base and J by 7 bases, leaving 10 bases between them. The CDR3 here is CASSLEGTLGYTF. The DNA of the CDR3 is TGTGCCAGCAGCTTAGAGGGAACTCTTGGCTACACCTTC.

The chain carries TRBV7-6 and TRBJ1-3; D is unclear. Germline V gene lookup returns CDR1 SGHVS and CDR2 FNYEAQ. The CDR3 sequence is 17 residues long. V was pared by 1 base and J by 0 bases, with 13 bases between. The CDR3 sequence: CASSLGEGVRSGNTIYF. The CDR3 nucleotides are TGTGCCAGCAGCTTAGGGGAGGGCGTCCGCTCTGGAAACACCATATATTTT.

This sequence joins TRBV28 and TRBJ2-4, with TRBD1 matching 9 bases. Losses at the gene ends were 4 bases for V and 7 bases for J; bases not matched to a gene: 17. The germline gives CDR1 MDHEN, CDR2 SYDVKM. The CDR3 is 18 residues long. This CDR3 is CASSSSYLLGQGGNIQYF. CDR3 DNA: TGTGCCAGCAGTTCCTCCTACCTGTTGGGACAGGGCGGGAACATTCAGTACTTC.

This chain uses TRBV6-1 with TRBJ2-5; 9 nucleotides align to TRBD2. The CDR3 runs 17 residues. CDR1 and CDR2 from the germline V gene are MNHNS and SASEGT. Germline trimming cut 2 bases from V and 5 bases from J; bases unmatched to any gene: 12. CDR3 loop: CASSEPLRLAGIETQYF. CDR3 in DNA: TGTGCCAGCAGTGAACCCCTGCGGCTAGCGGGAATCGAGACCCAGTACTTC.

The rearrangement uses TRBV13 and TRBJ2-7, with D maybe TRBD2 (6 bases). V was cut by 3 bases and J by 5 bases, with 11 bases left in between. Germline V gene lookup returns CDR1 PRHDT and CDR2 FYEKMQ (reference sequence). The CDR3 loop spans 13 amino acids. CDR3 in amino acids: CASSLGLENEQYF. CDR3 sequence (DNA): TGTGCCAGCAGCTTGGGACTGGAGAACGAGCAGTACTTC.

The chain employs TRBV4-1 and TRBJ1-5, with unresolved D. Trimming removed 1 base at V and 7 bases at J, with 11 bases between. The length of the CDR3 is 14 residues. CDR1 is MGHRA, CDR2 YSYEKL, per germline. DNA of the CDR3: TGCGCCAGCAGCCAAGCACGGGGTTGGCAGCCCCAGCATTTT. Its protein is CASSQARGWQPQHF.

J is TRBJ2-3 and V is TRBV6-6; tentative D call: TRBD2 (6 bases). CDR1 and CDR2 (germline): MNHNY, SVGAGI (reference sequence). CDR3 length equals 15 residues. Trimming left V 0 bases short and J 5 bases short, with 12 bases between. The CDR3 protein is CASSYSWVSGDTQYF. The DNA of the CDR3 is TGTGCCAGCAGTTACTCGTGGGTTAGCGGAGATACGCAGTATTTT.

The chain links TRBV28 to TRBJ1-3; D might be TRBD1 (5 bases). This CDR3 spans 15 amino acids. V lost 2 bases and J lost 7, with 15 bases in between. Germline CDR1 is MDHEN and CDR2 is SYDVKM. This CDR3 is CASSLTGGLLNTIYF. Written as DNA, the CDR3 is TGTGCCAGCAGTTTAACGGGGGGTTTATTGAACACCATATATTTT.

This chain uses TRBV13 with TRBJ1-2; D remains ambiguous. This CDR3 contains 13 residues. CDR1 is PRHDT, CDR2 FYEKMQ, per germline (reference sequence). Trimming removed 5 bases from V and 7 bases from J, with 14 bases in between. CDR3 region: CASSPPVEGGYTF. In DNA form, the CDR3 reads TGTGCCAGCAGCCCCCCAGTAGAAGGTGGCTACACCTTC.

V is TRBV28 and J is TRBJ1-1; unclear D gene. Germline assignment: CDR1 MDHEN and CDR2 SYDVKM. Trimming took off 4 bases at V and 5 bases at J, with 11 bases between the two ends. The CDR3 sequence is 13 residues long. This CDR3 reads CASSYDPRTEAFF. As DNA, the CDR3 is TGTGCCAGCAGTTATGACCCGAGGACTGAAGCTTTCTTT.

To note about this clone: The sample has other DNA sequences that encode this CDR3 too. This chain links TRBV4-1 with TRBJ1-5; D gene unclear. Germline CDR1 and CDR2: MGHRA and YSYEKL. The CDR3 consists of 13 residues. V dropped 3 bases and J dropped 0 bases, with 3 bases sitting between them. The CDR3 here is CASSQSSNQPQHF. The CDR3 DNA follows: TGCGCCAGCAGCCAGAGTAGCAATCAGCCCCAGCATTTT.

CDR3 sequence: CASSYSRDRGQETQYF. CDR3 bases: TGTGCCAGCAGTTACTCGCGGGACAGGGGGCAAGAGACCCAGTACTTC. The chain uses TRBV6-5 and TRBJ2-5; 11 nucleotides match TRBD1. The CDR3 loop spans 16 amino acids. Germline V lookup: CDR1 MNHEY, CDR2 SVGAGI. J lost 2 bases, V lost 0 bases, and 2 bases had no gene match.

In this sample, this clone turned up once. One end of the junction is discordant with germline, which a read error may explain. The chain recombines TRBV28 with TRBJ2-7; 7 nucleotides align to TRBD2. From germline, CDR1 is MDHEN and CDR2 SYDVKM. CDR3 length: 13 amino acids. CDR3 DNA sequence: TGTGCCAGCAGTTTATGGGGGGACTACGGGCAGTACTTC. Protein sequence: CASSLWGDYGQYF.

The chain couples TRBV29-1 to TRBJ2-5; TRBD2 aligns across 8 bases. This CDR3 is built from 18 residues. The V gene's germline CDR1 is SQVTM and CDR2 ANQGSEA. The V segment lost 3 bases and the J segment 1 base; nucleotides outside the gene matches: 16. In DNA, the CDR3 is TGCAGCGTTGAGGAATGGGTTCAAGCGGGAGATCCCCAAGAGACCCAGTACTTC. It encodes CSVEEWVQAGDPQETQYF.

Only one count was recorded for this clone. The rearrangement links TRBV27 to TRBJ2-5, with no clear D. With the DNA end fitting TRBJ2-7 better, the J assignment may be wrong. The CDR3 has 13 residues. Germline V CDR1 and CDR2: MNHEY, SMNVEV (reference sequence). The CDR3 loop reads CASSFSSGYEQYF. The CDR3 nucleotides are TGTGCCAGCAGTTTTAGTTCGGGCTACGAGCAGTACTTC.

The chain is built from TRBV28 and TRBJ2-7, with D possibly being TRBD2 (6 bases). CDR3 length: 14 residues. With 3 bases removed from V and 3 bases from J, the gap between germline ends came to 12 bases. The V gene's germline CDR1 is MDHEN and CDR2 SYDVKM. CDR3 nucleotide sequence: TGTGCCAGCAGTTTGGGGGGATCGGGCTACGAGCAGTACTTC. Translated: CASSLGGSGYEQYF.

Comments on this clone: Other DNA sequences from this sample encode an identical CDR3 as well. V and J are TRBV4-1 and TRBJ2-1, with TRBD2 identical over 7 bases. Losses at the gene ends were 2 bases for V and 4 bases for J; bases not matched to a gene: 5. The CDR3 extends over 15 amino acids. Germline V CDR1 and CDR2: MGHRA, YSYEKL. The CDR3 region is CASSQRLAEYNEQFF. CDR3 in DNA: TGCGCCAGCAGCCAAAGGCTAGCGGAGTACAATGAGCAGTTCTTC.

This clone was recorded only once. CDR3 bases: TGCGCCAGCAGCTTGGCCTTAGGCGGAAGCTCCTACGAGCAGTACTTC. Translating gives CASSLALGGSSYEQYF. The chain is built from TRBV5-1 and TRBJ2-7; D is unclear. Trimming left V 0 bases short and J 0 bases short, with 13 bases between. This CDR3 has 16 residues. Germline V lookup: CDR1 SGHRS, CDR2 YFSETQ.